This entry lists 25 T cell receptor beta chains sequenced from one sample in a study of CD8+ T cells in alopecia areata. As to treatment: oral pan-JAK inhibitor, 5-10 mg twice daily. As the sequencing template, cDNA was produced by extracting RNA and reverse transcribing it. TCRdb's table, derived via immunoSEQ multiplex PCR, lists solely in-frame clones and lacks some. The top ten hold over 1.5% of the sample, which has under 350,000 clones, about 62% seen once. This specimen was CD4+ T cells sorted from blood, taken at week 24, from a patient treated with tofacitinib. The receptors originated from a human donor with alopecia areata.

Turning to this clone: The junction does not match germline at one end; this may be a read error. The chain uses TRBV7-7 and TRBJ2-7; D is unclear. CDR3 length: 14 residues. Germline V lookup: CDR1 SSHAT, CDR2 FNYEAQ (reference sequence). The CDR3 coding sequence is TGTGCTAGCAGCCCAGTGGGTAGCAGTCACGAGCAGTACTTC. Amino acids: CASSPVGSSHEQYF.

The chain links TRBV2 to TRBJ2-2; D is unresolved. The CDR3 length is 12 residues. V lost 2 bases to trimming and J lost 4 bases, with 2 bases between them. Germline assignment: CDR1 SNHLY and CDR2 FYNNEI. This CDR3 reads CASSEPTGELFF. The CDR3 bases are TGTGCCAGCAGTGAACCCACCGGGGAGCTGTTTTTT.

The V call is TRBV6-1, the J call TRBJ1-2; 9 bases map to TRBD1. CDR3 size: 15 residues. The germline gives CDR1 MNHNS, CDR2 SASEGT. Trimming removed 2 bases from V and 5 bases from J; junction bases left unmatched: 6. CDR3 bases: TGTGCCAGCAGTGAAATGGGACAGGGACCTTATGGCTACACCTTC. This translates into CASSEMGQGPYGYTF.

This clone has more than one count but fewer than ten. J is TRBJ1-5 and V is TRBV28, with D uncertain. The V gene's germline CDR1 is MDHEN and CDR2 SYDVKM. There are 15 residues in the CDR3. The V end was cut by 2 bases, the J end by 4 bases, with 12 bases between. The CDR3 spells CASSLSLGENQPQHF. The CDR3 DNA reads TGTGCCAGCAGTTTAAGTCTCGGAGAGAATCAGCCCCAGCATTTT.

CDR3 sequence (DNA): TGTGCCAGCAGCCCTACAGGCAATCAGCCCCAGCATTTT. Translating it yields CASSPTGNQPQHF. The chain recombines TRBV27 with TRBJ1-5, with D unresolved. V dropped 6 bases and J dropped 2 bases, with 8 bases sitting between them. The CDR3 has 13 amino acids. CDR1 MNHEY and CDR2 SMNVEV come from the germline V gene (reference sequence).

CDR3 region: CAWSVRRVARQETQYF. The CDR3 bases are TGTGCCTGGAGTGTCCGCCGGGTGGCTAGACAAGAGACCCAGTACTTC. This chain joins TRBV30 and TRBJ2-5, with D unclear. The V gene's germline CDR1 is GTSNPN and CDR2 SVGIG (reference sequence). With 0 bases removed from V and 2 bases from J, the gap between germline ends came to 16 bases. This CDR3 comprises 16 residues.

V gene TRBV6-1 combines with J gene TRBJ1-2; 7 nucleotides line up with TRBD1. Germline CDR1 is MNHNS and CDR2 is SASEGT. The CDR3 has 12 residues. V was clipped by 10 bases and J by 7 bases; unmatched bases: 9. For the CDR3, the DNA is TGTGCCACCAGGACAGGCGCTATTGGCTACACCTTC. It yields the protein CATRTGAIGYTF.

This clone was counted between two and nine times. The chain recombines TRBV7-9 with TRBJ1-3, with 8 bases that match TRBD1. The germline gives CDR1 SEHNR, CDR2 FQNEAQ (reference sequence). The CDR3 spans 13 residues. The V and J ends lost 5 bases and 10 bases, in that order; junction bases with no gene match: 7. The CDR3, as DNA: TGTGCCAGCAGCCGGGGACAGGCAAGGACCATATATTTT. Protein product: CASSRGQARTIYF.

The CDR3 DNA follows: TGTGCCAGCAGCTTAGGGAAAGGAACCAACTATGGCTACACCTTC. Translated, it gives CASSLGKGTNYGYTF. The chain has TRBV7-2 and TRBJ1-2, with no clear D. The CDR3 consists of 15 residues. Per germline, CDR1 SGHTA and CDR2 FQGNSA. V was shortened by 1 base and J by 2 bases, with 11 bases between the two germline ends.

The chain carries TRBV7-6 and TRBJ1-1; D possibly corresponds to TRBD1 (5 bases). The ends were cut back, 0 bases at V and 9 bases at J, with 11 bases in the middle. The CDR3 length is 13 residues. Germline CDR1 and CDR2: SGHVS and FNYEAQ. Here the CDR3 DNA reads TGTGCCAGCAGCTTAGCGGGCGACAGCCAAGCTTTCTTT. Its translation: CASSLAGDSQAFF.

This clone was recorded a few times. Other DNA sequences in this sample translate to the same CDR3. The rearrangement joins TRBV28 to TRBJ1-6; the match to TRBD1 covers 7 bases. The CDR3 spans 15 residues. Germline V gene sequence: CDR1 MDHEN, CDR2 SYDVKM. The V and J ends lost 2 bases and 4 bases, in that order; junction bases with no gene match: 2. CDR3 region: CASSLRGPYNSPLHF. The CDR3 DNA reads as TGTGCCAGCAGTTTAAGGGGGCCGTATAATTCACCCCTCCACTTT.

To note about this clone: One end of the junction fails to match germline, which may point to a read error. CDR3 coding DNA: TGTGCCTGGAGTGGTCAGGTAGCTAACTATGGCTACATCTTC. It encodes CAWSGQVANYGYIF. The gene calls are TRBV30 and TRBJ1-2, with D unclear. Germline CDR1 is GTSNPN and CDR2 is SVGIG (reference sequence). The CDR3 has 14 residues.

This clone has a handful of counts. The chain links TRBV4-2 to TRBJ2-5; D is unclear. Germline values: CDR1 LGHNA, CDR2 YNFKEQ. The V end lost 0 bases, the J end lost 4 bases, and 6 bases lay between the germline ends. This CDR3 has 13 amino acids. CDR3 in DNA: TGTGCCAGCAGCCAAGATACCCGAGAGACCCAGTACTTC. This encodes CASSQDTRETQYF.

V usage is TRBV7-9 and J usage is TRBJ1-6; D remains ambiguous. The CDR3 loop spans 14 amino acids. The V end was cut by 3 bases, the J end by 7 bases, with 10 bases between. Germline V gives CDR1 SEHNR, CDR2 FQNEAQ (reference sequence). CDR3 residues: CASSFAKPNSPLHF. The CDR3 nucleotides are TGTGCCAGCAGCTTTGCCAAGCCAAATTCACCCCTCCACTTT.

The genes are TRBV7-2 and TRBJ1-5, with a weak D call TRBD1 (6 bases). The V and J ends lost 1 base and 0 bases respectively, with 13 bases between them. This CDR3 has 17 residues. Germline V CDR1 and CDR2: SGHTA, FQGNSA. CDR3 protein: CASSLEGGHYSNQPQHF. The CDR3 bases are TGTGCCAGCAGCTTAGAGGGGGGGCATTATAGCAATCAGCCCCAGCATTTT. The full variable domain, rest sourced from reference TRBV7-2 and TRBJ1-5, is GAGVSQSPSNKVTEKGKDVELRCDPISGHTALYWYRQSLGQGLEFLIYFQGNSAPDKSGLPSDRFSAERTGGSVSTLTIQRTQQEDSAVYLCASSLEGGHYSNQPQHFGDGTRLSIL.

Worth noting for this clone: This sample includes further DNA sequences coding for the same CDR3. The chain links TRBV9 to TRBJ2-2, with D uncertain. Germline loops: CDR1 SGDLS, CDR2 YYNGEE. The length of the CDR3 is 14 residues. Trimming pared 2 bases from V and 0 bases from J, leaving 5 bases between. The CDR3 region has the DNA TGTGCCAGCAGCGTCAGAACGAACACCGGGGAGCTGTTTTTT. Translated: CASSVRTNTGELFF.

As to this clone: At one of its ends the junction is not consistent with the germline gene, which may arise from a read error. The rearrangement uses TRBV7-2 and TRBJ1-2; TRBD1 matches at 8 bases. CDR3 length: 16 residues. From germline, CDR1 is SGHTA and CDR2 FQGNSA. CDR3 nucleotides: TGTGCCAGCAGCCCGGACAGGGCAGTGAGTTACTACGGCTACACCTTC. Translated: CASSPDRAVSYYGYTF.

The rearrangement uses TRBV18 and TRBJ2-1; weak D call: TRBD1 (6 bases). This CDR3 has 16 amino acids. Looked up from germline, CDR1 is KGHSH and CDR2 is LQKENI. V was shortened by 6 bases and J by 4 bases, with 19 bases between the two germline ends. The CDR3 is CASSRNQGHNYNEQFF. The CDR3 region has the DNA TGTGCCAGCTCCCGAAACCAGGGGCACAATTACAATGAGCAGTTCTTC.

The chain employs TRBV29-1 and TRBJ2-6; D not resolved. This CDR3 spans 13 amino acids. Germline lookup yields CDR1 SQVTM and CDR2 ANQGSEA. The ends were cut back, 5 bases at V and 0 bases at J, with 5 bases in the middle. CDR3 region: CSVYSSGANVLTF. The CDR3 DNA is TGCAGCGTTTACAGCTCTGGGGCCAACGTCCTGACTTTC.

The chain uses TRBV30 and TRBJ2-7; the D is unclear. CDR3 length: 16 residues. Between the trimmed V and J ends, which lost 4 bases and 1 base, there was a span of 20 bases. CDR1 and CDR2 (germline): GTSNPN, SVGIG (reference sequence). The CDR3 DNA reads as TGTGCCTGGACCCCCCCATACAGCCTCGGGTCCTACGAGCAGTACTTC. Its translation: CAWTPPYSLGSYEQYF.

This rearrangement joins TRBV29-1 to TRBJ1-1; 9 nucleotides align to TRBD1. V shed 5 bases and J 3 bases; nucleotides not matched to a gene: 4. This CDR3 spans 13 amino acids. CDR1 SQVTM and CDR2 ANQGSEA come from the germline V gene. In nucleotides, the CDR3 is TGCAGCGTTAGTACAGGGGGCTACACTGAAGCTTTCTTT. Translated: CSVSTGGYTEAFF. The entire variable domain, with the rest obtained from reference TRBV29-1 and TRBJ1-1, is as follows: SAVISQKPSRDICQRGTSLTIQCQVDSQVTMMFWYRQQPGQSLTLIATANQGSEATYESGFVIDKFPISRPNLTFSTLTVSNMSPEDSSIYLCSVSTGGYTEAFFGQGTRLTVV.

The rearrangement joins TRBV6-1 to TRBJ2-1; tentative D call: TRBD2 (6 bases). Between the trimmed V and J ends, which lost 5 bases and 8 bases, there was a span of 16 bases. Germline V CDR1 and CDR2: MNHNS, SASEGT. CDR3 length equals 14 residues. As DNA, the CDR3 is TGTGCCAGCAGTCGGCAGGGAGGACAATATGAGCAGTTCTTC. Protein sequence: CASSRQGGQYEQFF.

About this clone: The sample holds other DNA sequences that translate to the same CDR3. This chain uses TRBV30 with TRBJ1-5; perhaps TRBD1 as D (5 bases). The CDR3 contains 12 residues. Trimming removed 5 bases at V and 3 bases at J, with 8 bases between. The germline V gene has CDR1 GTSNPN and CDR2 SVGIG (reference sequence). The DNA of the CDR3 is TGTGCCTGGGGGGACTTCAATCAGCCCCAGCATTTT. Encoded protein: CAWGDFNQPQHF.

The rearrangement joins TRBV29-1 to TRBJ2-1; D not resolved. The germline V gene encodes CDR1 SQVTM and CDR2 ANQGSEA. The CDR3 consists of 11 residues. V shed 3 bases and J shed 10 bases, with 10 bases lying between them. The CDR3 nucleotides read TGCAGCGTTGACGACCCGGGCGAGCAGTTCTTC. Residues: CSVDDPGEQFF.

The J gene is TRBJ2-7, the V gene TRBV28; D call uncertain. The CDR3 has 12 residues. The germline V gene encodes CDR1 MDHEN and CDR2 SYDVKM. The germline V and J ends were trimmed by 4 bases and 5 bases, with 9 bases remaining between them. This CDR3 reads CASSSPSDEQYF. The CDR3 bases are TGTGCCAGCAGTTCCCCCAGCGACGAGCAGTACTTC.